These 25 T cell receptor beta chains share one sample of origin, sequenced in a study of blood T cells in healthy people across ages. Through a sample-barcoded 5' primer and a J-beta primer mix, a second PCR was run for roughly 7 to 11 cycles. TCRdb fed the 5' RACE reads into MiXCR, producing one record per CDR3 protein. The repertoire consists of around 800,000 distinct CDR3 sequences, with 62% occurring once and the leading ten covering 25% to 35%. Sequencing was done on a sample of blood. Receptors originate from a man aged 30-40 years in good health.

The chain joins TRBV5-1 to TRBJ2-4, with D perhaps matching TRBD1 (6 bases). With the DNA end fitting TRBJ2-7 better, the J assignment may be wrong. Germline assignment: CDR1 SGHRS and CDR2 YFSETQ. This CDR3 contains 15 residues. CDR3 sequence reads: CASSTTTGYYYEQYF. The CDR3 DNA reads TGCGCCAGCAGCACAACTACAGGGTACTACTACGAGCAGTACTTC.

This chain joins TRBV7-9 and TRBJ1-4, with D perhaps matching TRBD1 (5 bases). Trimming removed 5 bases at V and 0 bases at J, with 13 bases between. The CDR3 extends over 16 amino acids. Germline V lookup: CDR1 SEHNR, CDR2 FQNEAQ (reference sequence). The CDR3 DNA is TGTGCCAGCAGCGAAGGGAAAGGGGCAACTAATGAAAAACTGTTTTTT. It codes for CASSEGKGATNEKLFF.

V and J are TRBV4-3 and TRBJ1-2; no clear D. Looked up from germline, CDR1 is LGHNA and CDR2 is YSLEER. With 1 base removed from V and 0 bases from J, the gap between germline ends came to 9 bases. There are 15 residues in the CDR3. The CDR3 is CASSQVGRTNYGYTF. The CDR3 DNA reads TGCGCCAGCAGCCAAGTCGGCAGAACTAACTATGGCTACACCTTC.

The chain recombines TRBV4-3 with TRBJ2-2; 9 nucleotides line up with TRBD2. Germline V gene data show CDR1 as LGHNA and CDR2 as YSLEER. V shed 6 bases, J shed 5 bases, and the junction held 7 bases outside the gene matches. The CDR3 spans 15 residues. The CDR3 DNA is TGCGCCAGCAGGGAGGCAGCGGGGGGAACCGGGGAGCTGTTTTTT. This encodes CASREAAGGTGELFF.

Only one count was recorded for this clonotype. V usage is TRBV20-1 and J usage is TRBJ2-3; a possible D gene is TRBD2 (5 bases). V was trimmed by 6 bases and J by 3 bases, leaving 19 bases between them. The CDR3 totals 15 residues. Germline lookup yields CDR1 DFQATT and CDR2 SNEGSKA (reference sequence). CDR3 nucleotides: TGCAGTGCCCCCTCCCGCGGAGGAAGAACAGATACGCAGTATTTT. Its translation is CSAPSRGGRTDTQYF.

The chain links TRBV25-1 to TRBJ2-2, with TRBD1 as a possible D gene (6 bases). Trimming cost V 4 bases and J 7 bases, with 19 bases left between them. CDR1 is MGHDK, CDR2 SYGVNS, per germline. The CDR3 runs 16 residues. CDR3 DNA sequence: TGTGCCAGCAGTGCAAATCGGGACACCTCAATCGGGGAGCTGTTTTTT. This sequence encodes CASSANRDTSIGELFF.

This rearrangement joins TRBV10-3 to TRBJ2-7, with no clear D. From germline, CDR1 is ENHRY and CDR2 SYGVKD. Between the trimmed V and J ends, which lost 10 bases and 0 bases, there was a span of 19 bases. This CDR3 contains 15 residues. In DNA, the CDR3 is TGTGCCACCGTGGACGTTCTCGATAGCTCCTACGAGCAGTACTTC. Protein sequence: CATVDVLDSSYEQYF.

The chain has TRBV7-9 and TRBJ2-3, with D perhaps matching TRBD2 (6 bases). The ends were cut back, 2 bases at V and 9 bases at J, with 18 bases in the middle. Germline CDR1 is SEHNR and CDR2 is FQNEAQ (reference sequence). CDR3 length equals 15 residues. CDR3 nucleotide sequence: TGTGCCAGCAGCTTATGGTCGGGGGTCACTCTGACGCAGTATTTT. This sequence encodes CASSLWSGVTLTQYF. Supplemented by reference TRBV7-9 and TRBJ2-3, the full variable domain reads DTGVSQNPRHKITKRGQNVTFRCDPISEHNRLYWYRQTLGQGPEFLTYFQNEAQLEKSRLLSDRFSAERPKGSFSTLEIQRTEQGDSAMYLCASSLWSGVTLTQYFGPGTRLTVL.

This chain links TRBV28 with TRBJ1-1, with D possibly TRBD1 on 6 matching bases. This CDR3 contains 15 residues. The germline V gene has CDR1 MDHEN and CDR2 SYDVKM. The V and J ends lost 3 bases and 3 bases respectively, with 14 bases between them. The CDR3 bases are TGTGCCAGCAGTTTGGGAACAGGGCTTTACACTGAAGCTTTCTTT. It encodes CASSLGTGLYTEAFF. The full variable domain, rest sourced from reference TRBV28 and TRBJ1-1, is DVKVTQSSRYLVKRTGEKVFLECVQDMDHENMFWYRQDPGLGLRLIYFSYDVKMKEKGDIPEGYSVSREKKERFSLILESASTNQTSMYLCASSLGTGLYTEAFFGQGTRLTVV.

The rearrangement links TRBV6-1 to TRBJ2-3; D gene ambiguous. The V gene lost 6 bases and the J gene lost 6 bases, with 10 bases spanning the gap. This CDR3 has 12 residues. Germline assignment: CDR1 MNHNS and CDR2 SASEGT. CDR3 DNA sequence: TGTGCCAGCAGGATGGGGTATGATACGCAGTATTTT. The encoded protein is CASRMGYDTQYF.

This chain uses TRBV7-9 with TRBJ2-3; D is unresolved. Germline CDR1 and CDR2: SEHNR and FQNEAQ (reference sequence). This CDR3 region has 13 residues. V lost 4 bases and J 9 bases, leaving 14 bases between the germline ends. CDR3 protein: CASSSRQMATQYF. In DNA, the CDR3 is TGTGCCAGCAGCTCTCGGCAGATGGCCACGCAGTATTTT.

This sequence joins TRBV5-6 and TRBJ1-5; 12 nucleotides align to TRBD1. The CDR3 totals 16 residues. In germline, CDR1 is SGHDT, CDR2 YYEEEE. V lost 4 bases and J lost 3; bases outside the gene matches: 5. The CDR3 protein is CASSDGTGGFNQPQHF. The DNA for the CDR3 is TGTGCCAGCAGCGACGGGACAGGGGGCTTCAATCAGCCCCAGCATTTT. The variable domain in full, completed from reference TRBV5-6 and TRBJ1-5, reads DAGVTQSPTHLIKTRGQQVTLRCSPKSGHDTVSWYQQALGQGPQFIFQYYEEEERQRGNFPDRFSGHQFPNYSSELNVNALLLGDSALYLCASSDGTGGFNQPQHFGDGTRLSIL.

The gene calls are TRBV30 and TRBJ2-5; D uncertain. V dropped 0 bases and J dropped 11 bases, with 19 bases sitting between them. Germline V gene data show CDR1 as GTSNPN and CDR2 as SVGIG (reference sequence). This CDR3 region has 14 residues. The CDR3 nucleotides are TGTGCCTGGAGTGTAAAGGGCCTCCCTGCTGGGCAGTACTTC. Protein product: CAWSVKGLPAGQYF.

This chain uses TRBV6-5 with TRBJ2-7, with D possibly TRBD2 on 6 matching bases. The J call may be in error: the DNA end matches TRBJ2-5 better. Germline values: CDR1 MNHEY, CDR2 SVGAGI. The CDR3 is made up of 14 amino acids. The CDR3 spells CASSYPGGGETQYF. CDR3 DNA: TGTGCCAGCAGTTACCCCGGGGGTGGAGAGACCCAGTACTTC.

In its sample, this clonotype was seen once. The junction departs from germline at one end; a sequencing error may be responsible. The J gene is TRBJ2-3, the V gene TRBV24-1, with no clear D. The CDR3 has 16 residues. Germline V CDR1 and CDR2: KGHDR, SFDVKD. CDR3 residues: CATSDWTSYSTDTKYF. CDR3 coding DNA: TGTGCCACCAGTGATTGGACCAGCTATAGCACAGATACGAAGTATTTT.

This sequence joins TRBV7-2 and TRBJ1-2, with D possibly being TRBD1 (5 bases). The CDR3 is made up of 14 amino acids. From germline, CDR1 is SGHTA and CDR2 FQGNSA. V was trimmed by 5 bases and J by 6 bases, leaving 16 bases between them. CDR3 sequence reads: CASSALRGGNGYTF. CDR3 sequence (DNA): TGTGCCAGCAGCGCCCTGAGGGGCGGGAATGGCTACACCTTC.

This clonotype was recorded at least ten times. The rearrangement joins TRBV29-1 to TRBJ2-5, with unresolved D. Germline values: CDR1 SQVTM, CDR2 ANQGSEA. The germline V and J ends were trimmed by 4 bases and 5 bases, with 2 bases remaining between them. CDR3 length: 9 amino acids. The CDR3 reads CSVGETQYF. The DNA of the CDR3 is TGCAGCGTTGGCGAGACCCAGTACTTC.

This clonotype occurred a few times. One end of the junction fails to match germline, which may point to a read error. The chain combines TRBV5-1 with TRBJ2-3; no definite D call. Looked up from germline, CDR1 is SGHRS and CDR2 is YFSETQ. CDR3 length: 14 residues. The CDR3 sequence: CASSLLGNTDTQYF. CDR3 DNA sequence: TGTGCCAGCAGCTTACTGGGGAACACAGATACGCAGTATTTT.

The chain links TRBV6-1 to TRBJ2-7, with a possible D match to TRBD1 (7 bases). Trimming left V 5 bases short and J 3 bases short, with 17 bases between. CDR1 MNHNS and CDR2 SASEGT come from the germline V gene. The CDR3 has 15 residues. CDR3 sequence (DNA): TGTGCCAGCAGTTCCCGAGGGGGGACAGTCTACGAGCAGTACTTC. Translation gives CASSSRGGTVYEQYF.

This clonotype was observed a few times. This rearrangement joins TRBV11-1 to TRBJ2-1, with a tentative D call TRBD2 (6 bases). V shed 4 bases and J shed 10 bases, with 8 bases lying between them. The CDR3 totals 11 residues. Germline CDR1 SGHAT, CDR2 FQDESV (reference sequence). For the CDR3, the DNA is TGTGCCAGCAGCTCCCGGGAGGAGCAGTTCTTC. It yields the protein CASSSREEQFF.

This clonotype was seen more than once but under ten times. V gene TRBV29-1 combines with J gene TRBJ2-7; D may be TRBD1 (5 bases). Trimming shortened V by 6 bases and J by 6 bases, and 18 bases separated the two germline ends. From germline, CDR1 is SQVTM and CDR2 ANQGSEA. The CDR3 runs to 13 residues. CDR3 sequence: CSVARVMVGEQYF. CDR3 DNA: TGCAGCGTGGCCAGGGTCATGGTGGGCGAGCAGTACTTC.

This clonotype was seen more than once but under ten times. The chain recombines TRBV29-1 with TRBJ2-1; 7 bases match TRBD1. V shed 4 bases, J shed 7 bases, and the junction held 7 bases outside the gene matches. CDR1 is SQVTM and CDR2 is ANQGSEA in the germline V gene. CDR3 length: 13 residues. The CDR3 is CSVAQGVYNEQFF. Written as DNA, the CDR3 is TGCAGCGTTGCTCAGGGGGTTTATAATGAGCAGTTCTTC.

The chain employs TRBV15 and TRBJ2-4; tentative D call: TRBD2 (7 bases). The end of the DNA is better explained by TRBJ2-7, so the J call may be wrong. This CDR3 has 14 amino acids. Germline lookup yields CDR1 LNHNV and CDR2 YYDKDF (reference sequence). Here the CDR3 DNA reads TGTGCCACCAGGCTAGGGGGGACTACCCACGAGCAGTACTTC. This codes for CATRLGGTTHEQYF.

The rearrangement joins TRBV9 to TRBJ2-3; 11 bases align to TRBD2. This CDR3 region has 15 residues. Germline loops: CDR1 SGDLS, CDR2 YYNGEE. J lost 2 bases, V lost 6 bases, and 5 bases had no gene match. The CDR3 sequence: CASTPSGGTTDTQYF. CDR3 bases: TGTGCCAGCACCCCTAGCGGGGGGACCACAGATACGCAGTATTTT.

This clonotype was counted a few times. The chain recombines TRBV2 with TRBJ2-7; D ambiguous. The V and J ends lost 8 bases and 3 bases respectively, with 14 bases between them. CDR3 length: 13 amino acids. CDR1 SNHLY and CDR2 FYNNEI come from the germline V gene. DNA for the CDR3: TGTGCCAGCTCAAGGATAGGGTTCTACGAGCAGTACTTC. This translates into CASSRIGFYEQYF.